This T cell receptor (beta chain) is from a study of OX40 agonist ivuxolimab in advanced cancers. Across the study: The dose-escalation cohort was approximately 81% male, with a mean age of around 60 years, ranging roughly 20 to 90.

Profiling relied on immunoSEQ multiplex PCR, and the TCRdb table lists in-frame clones only, not all of them. The table includes some 66,000 clones, approximately 91% detected once. This clone was picked up one time. The sample consisted of CD4+ or CD8+ T cells sorted from blood, taken in a trial of the OX40 agonist ivuxolimab. The clonotype was recovered from an adult with an advanced solid tumor such as melanoma, head and neck, liver or kidney cancer.

The CDR3 nucleotides read TGTGCCAGCAGCTTGCTAGCGGGATATTCCTACAATGAGCAGTTCTTC. It codes for CASSLLAGYSYNEQFF. The chain has TRBV9 and TRBJ2-1; the match to TRBD2 covers 9 bases. The CDR3 length is 16 residues. V gave up 4 bases and J gave up 1 base; unmatched junction bases: 6. Germline V CDR1 and CDR2: SGDLS, YYNGEE.